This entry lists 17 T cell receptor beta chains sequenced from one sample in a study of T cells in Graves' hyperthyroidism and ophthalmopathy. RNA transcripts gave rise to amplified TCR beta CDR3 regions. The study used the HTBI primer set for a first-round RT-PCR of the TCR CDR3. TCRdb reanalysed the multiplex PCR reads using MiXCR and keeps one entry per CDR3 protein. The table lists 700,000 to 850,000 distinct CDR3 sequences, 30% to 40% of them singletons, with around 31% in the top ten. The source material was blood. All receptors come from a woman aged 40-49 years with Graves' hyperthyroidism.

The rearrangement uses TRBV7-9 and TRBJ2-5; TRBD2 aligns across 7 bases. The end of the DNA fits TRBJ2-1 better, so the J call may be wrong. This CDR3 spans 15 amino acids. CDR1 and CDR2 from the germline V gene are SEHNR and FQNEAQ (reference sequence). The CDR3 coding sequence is TGTGCCAGCAGCTCGATACGGGAGGTCAACAATGAGCAGTTCTTC. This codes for CASSSIREVNNEQFF.

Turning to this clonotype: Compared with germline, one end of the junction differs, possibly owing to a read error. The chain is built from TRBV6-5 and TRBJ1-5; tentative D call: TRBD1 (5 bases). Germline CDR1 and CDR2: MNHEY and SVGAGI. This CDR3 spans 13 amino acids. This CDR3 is CASSFRVNQPQNF. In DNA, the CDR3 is TGTGCCAGCAGTTTCAGGGTTAATCAGCCCCAGAATTTT.

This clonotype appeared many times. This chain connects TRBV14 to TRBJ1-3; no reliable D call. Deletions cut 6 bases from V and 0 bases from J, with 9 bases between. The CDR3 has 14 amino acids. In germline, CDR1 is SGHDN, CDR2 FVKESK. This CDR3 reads CASSGRGSGNTIYF. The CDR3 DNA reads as TGTGCCAGCAGTGGACGGGGCTCTGGAAACACCATATATTTT.

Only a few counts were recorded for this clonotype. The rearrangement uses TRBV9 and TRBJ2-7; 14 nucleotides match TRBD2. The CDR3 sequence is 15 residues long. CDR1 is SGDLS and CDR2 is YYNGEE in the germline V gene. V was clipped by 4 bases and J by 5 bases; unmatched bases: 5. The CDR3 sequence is CASSPMGLAGDEQYF. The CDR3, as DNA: TGTGCCAGCAGCCCTATGGGACTAGCGGGGGACGAGCAGTACTTC. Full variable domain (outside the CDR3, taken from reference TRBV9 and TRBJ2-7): DSGVTQTPKHLITATGQRVTLRCSPRSGDLSVYWYQQSLDQGLQFLIQYYNGEERAKGNILERFSAQQFPDLHSELNLSSLELGDSALYFCASSPMGLAGDEQYFGPGTRLTVT.

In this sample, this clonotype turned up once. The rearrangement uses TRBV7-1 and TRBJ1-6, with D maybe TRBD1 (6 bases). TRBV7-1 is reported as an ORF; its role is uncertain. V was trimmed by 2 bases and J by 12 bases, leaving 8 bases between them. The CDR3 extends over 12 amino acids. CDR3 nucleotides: TGTGCCAGCAGCTCACCACAGGGACCCCTCCACTTT. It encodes CASSSPQGPLHF.

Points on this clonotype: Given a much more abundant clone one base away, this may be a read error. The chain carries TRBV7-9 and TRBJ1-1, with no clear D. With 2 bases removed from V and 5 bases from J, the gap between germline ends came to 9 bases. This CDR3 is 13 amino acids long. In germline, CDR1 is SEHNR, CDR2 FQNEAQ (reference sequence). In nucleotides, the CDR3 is TGTGCCAGCAGCTTAAAACCGGGTACTGAAGCTTTCTTT. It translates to CASSLKPGTEAFF.

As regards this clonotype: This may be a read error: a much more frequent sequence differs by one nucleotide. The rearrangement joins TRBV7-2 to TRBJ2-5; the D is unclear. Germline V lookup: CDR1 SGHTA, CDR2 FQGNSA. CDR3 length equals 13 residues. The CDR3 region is CASSFYGQEAQYF. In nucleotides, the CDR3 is TGTGCCAGCAGCTTTTATGGGCAAGAGGCCCAGTACTTC.

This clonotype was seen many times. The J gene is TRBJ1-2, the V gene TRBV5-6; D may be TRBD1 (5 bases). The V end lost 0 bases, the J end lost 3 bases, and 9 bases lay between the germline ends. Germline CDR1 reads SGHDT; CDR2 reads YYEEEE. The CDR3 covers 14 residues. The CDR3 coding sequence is TGTGCCAGCAGCTTGGGGGACCCGTACTATGGCTACACCTTC. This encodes CASSLGDPYYGYTF.

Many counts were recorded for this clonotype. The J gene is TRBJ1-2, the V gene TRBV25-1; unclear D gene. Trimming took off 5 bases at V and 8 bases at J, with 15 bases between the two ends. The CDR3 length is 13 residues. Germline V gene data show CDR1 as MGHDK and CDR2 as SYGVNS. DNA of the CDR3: TGTGCCAGCAGTTTAGTGGCAGGAGGAGGCTACACCTTC. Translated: CASSLVAGGGYTF.

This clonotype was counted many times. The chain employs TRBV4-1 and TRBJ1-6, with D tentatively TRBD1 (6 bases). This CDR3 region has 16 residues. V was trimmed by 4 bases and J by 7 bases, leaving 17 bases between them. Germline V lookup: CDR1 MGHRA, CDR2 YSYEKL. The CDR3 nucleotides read TGCGCCAGCAGCCGCACGGAAGGACAGAGAAATTCACCCCTCCACTTT. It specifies CASSRTEGQRNSPLHF.

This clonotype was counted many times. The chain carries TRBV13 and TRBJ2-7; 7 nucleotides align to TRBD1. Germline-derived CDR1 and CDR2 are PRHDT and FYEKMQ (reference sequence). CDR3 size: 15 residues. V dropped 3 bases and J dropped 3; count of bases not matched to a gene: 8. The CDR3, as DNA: TGTGCCAGCAGCTTGGGCCCGACAGGGAACTACGAGCAGTACTTC. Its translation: CASSLGPTGNYEQYF.

The CDR3 spells CSAATENNSPLHF. The CDR3 region has the DNA TGCAGTGCTGCGACAGAAAATAATTCACCCCTCCACTTT. The chain links TRBV20-1 to TRBJ1-6; weak D call: TRBD1 (5 bases). Germline V gene data show CDR1 as DFQATT and CDR2 as SNEGSKA (reference sequence). The CDR3 consists of 13 residues. The V and J ends lost 5 bases and 5 bases respectively, with 10 bases between them.

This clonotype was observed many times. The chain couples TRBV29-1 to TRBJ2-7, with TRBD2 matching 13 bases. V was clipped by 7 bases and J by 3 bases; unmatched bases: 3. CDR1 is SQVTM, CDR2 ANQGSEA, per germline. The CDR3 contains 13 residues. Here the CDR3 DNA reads TGCAGCGCCGGACTAGCGGGAGACTACGAGCAGTACTTC. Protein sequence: CSAGLAGDYEQYF.

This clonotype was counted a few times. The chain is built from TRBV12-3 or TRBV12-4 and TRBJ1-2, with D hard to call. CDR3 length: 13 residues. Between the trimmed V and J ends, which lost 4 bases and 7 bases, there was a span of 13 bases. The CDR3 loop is CASSSHDMAGYTF. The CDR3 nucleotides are TGTGCCAGCAGTTCTCACGACATGGCTGGCTACACCTTC.

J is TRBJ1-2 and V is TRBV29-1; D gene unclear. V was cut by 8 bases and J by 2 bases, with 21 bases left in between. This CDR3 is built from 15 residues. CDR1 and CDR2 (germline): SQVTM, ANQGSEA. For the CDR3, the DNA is TGCAGCTTCGAGGGTGAGATGAGGCGAAACTATGGCTACACCTTC. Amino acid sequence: CSFEGEMRRNYGYTF.

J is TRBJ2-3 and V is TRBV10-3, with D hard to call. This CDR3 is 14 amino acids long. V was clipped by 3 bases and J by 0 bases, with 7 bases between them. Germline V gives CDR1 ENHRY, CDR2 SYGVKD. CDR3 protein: CAISDSASTDTQYF. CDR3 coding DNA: TGTGCCATCAGTGATTCCGCTAGCACAGATACGCAGTATTTT.

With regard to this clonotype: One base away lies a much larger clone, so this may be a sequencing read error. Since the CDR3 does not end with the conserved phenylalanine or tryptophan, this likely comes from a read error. As DNA, the CDR3 is TGTGCCAGCAGCGTTAGGGACAGGGGAGTATCAGCTTTCCTT. This sequence encodes CASSVRDRGVSAFL. The rearrangement joins TRBV9 to TRBJ1-1; 10 positions match TRBD1. Losses at the gene ends were 2 bases for V and 10 bases for J; bases not matched to a gene: 8. The CDR3 is 14 residues long. Germline CDR1 reads SGDLS; CDR2 reads YYNGEE.